These T cell receptor beta chains were read from a single sample in a study of blood T cell repertoires in COVID-19. Profiling relied on immunoSEQ multiplex PCR, and the TCRdb table lists in-frame clones only, not all of them. Of roughly 200,000 clones listed, roughly 83% are singletons. The sequenced material came from peripheral blood. The receptors shown here come from a woman aged 40 to 50 with COVID-19, enrolled during active disease. Each CDR3 is given with its conserved first and last residue.

V gene,J gene,CDR3 protein
TRBV12-3/TRBV12-4,TRBJ1-1,CASSLIREVAFF
TRBV18,TRBJ1-5,CASSPSRGVDQPQHF
TRBV9,TRBJ1-1,CASSVGIGTGTPEAFF
TRBV18,TRBJ1-4,CASSPGQGSEKLFF
TRBV7-8,TRBJ1-1,CASSLGATEHTEAFF
TRBV27,TRBJ1-1,CASSLGQTTEAFF
TRBV7-2,TRBJ1-2,CASSGDRGFLYGYTF
TRBV9,TRBJ2-7,CASSVAGLAAHSYEQYF
TRBV6-5,TRBJ1-2,CASIQTENYGYTF
TRBV9,TRBJ2-5,CASSGQGAVQETQYF
TRBV7-3,TRBJ2-1,CASSTDYNEQFF
TRBV7-8,TRBJ1-1,CASSLAMAAEAFF
TRBV27,TRBJ2-3,CASSMFPGGMGTDTQYF
TRBV3-1/TRBV3-2,TRBJ1-5,CASSQGSGLHQPQHF
TRBV5-1,TRBJ1-2,CASSRTTGGEGNGYTF
TRBV7-7,TRBJ2-3,CASSGSGGDTQYF
TRBV2,TRBJ2-7,CASIAGGLSPEQYF
TRBV4-1,TRBJ2-7,CASSTTPYEQYF
TRBV7-9,TRBJ2-1,CASSFEGGPHYNEQFF
TRBV23-1,TRBJ1-6,CASGLGGFSPLHF
TRBV5-4,TRBJ1-1,CASSSPLRDSALNTEAFF
TRBV9,TRBJ1-4,CASSSGVTNEKLFF
TRBV6-6,TRBJ1-1,CASRLMNTEAFF
TRBV2,TRBJ1-2,CASSAYRDRLDGYTF
TRBV15,TRBJ2-1,CAASGPAAGNEQFF
TRBV4-1,TRBJ2-1,CASSQVEPKTNEQFF
TRBV5-6,TRBJ1-2,CASSRGLGEHGYGYTF
TRBV25-1,TRBJ2-3,CASSESGKGRLTQYF
TRBV5-6,TRBJ1-2,CASSPAAGNYGYTF
TRBV3-1/TRBV3-2,TRBJ1-5,CASSQFPAGGAGQPQHF
TRBV7-2,TRBJ2-4,CASSLGIISDIQYF
TRBV9,TRBJ2-1,CASSAGQISYNEQFF
TRBV2,TRBJ1-2,CASLPRQGNYGYTF
TRBV5-6,TRBJ1-3,CASSSTGSRGNTIYF
TRBV6-5,TRBJ1-1,CASSNPVRSEAFF
TRBV4-2,TRBJ2-2,CASSQAGGVSTGELFF
TRBV10-3,TRBJ1-2,CAISESGSSRGYTF
TRBV23-1,TRBJ2-3,CASSHSRGQTTDTQYF
TRBV6-5,TRBJ2-1,CASSYWADSYNEQFF
TRBV6-5,TRBJ2-5,CASSFSGRETQYF
TRBV6-5,TRBJ1-1,CASSWTGSRTEAFF
TRBV11-3,TRBJ2-5,CASSSGLGFGETQYF
TRBV6-2/TRBV6-3,TRBJ1-6,CASSYDVYTGTVSNSPLHF
TRBV30,TRBJ2-7,CAWSEAAQTSYEQYF
TRBV30,TRBJ1-1,CAWGAPSNTEAFF
TRBV2,TRBJ1-2,CASSEALAGMGYTF
TRBV19,TRBJ1-5,CASSKTGPSQPQHF
TRBV19,TRBJ2-3,CASRPGLAGARDTQYF
TRBV11-2,TRBJ2-7,CASSPRESYEQYF
TRBV27,TRBJ1-2,CASSLGRGSRGYTF